This T cell receptor (beta chain) was obtained from a study of cytomegalovirus exposure and HLA in healthy donors. Across the study: Membership in the Caucasian-associated ancestry cluster was found for approximately 85% of approximately 430 genotyped donors.

The donors (healthy individuals) were bone marrow donors. As regards this clone: No antigen is known for it.

Primers: 60 Vbeta forward and 13 Jbeta reverse. Clones were sequenced by immunoSEQ multiplex PCR, and TCRdb holds only the in-frame ones, with some missing. The table records 130,000 or so clones, about 74% of them present only once. General study points: Being productive about 90% or about 30% of the time was typical of most TCR beta V segments in an earlier analysis. As a later analysis showed, a missense DCLRE1C variant was linked to trimming of TCR beta V- and J-genes.

Losses at the gene ends were 5 bases for V and 2 bases for J; bases not matched to a gene: 3. Per germline, CDR1 SNHLY and CDR2 FYNNEI. The CDR3 consists of 14 residues. The clonotype originates from a man aged 35-49 years in good health and CMV-seropositive. This rearrangement joins TRBV2 to TRBJ1-1, with TRBD1 matching 9 bases. The sequencing input was PBMCs. CDR3 residues: CASSPDRGNTEAFF. The DNA for the CDR3 is TGTGCCAGCAGTCCGGACAGGGGTAACACTGAAGCTTTCTTT.